This passage covers 3 T cell receptor beta chains from one sample sequenced in a study of T cell repertoires in cytomegalovirus infection. TCRdb fed the reads into MiXCR, producing one record per CDR3 protein. Among some 350,000 distinct CDR3 sequences listed, 15% to 20% were seen once. Sequencing was carried out using PBMCs. The origin of the receptors is a human donor in good health (CMV status not recorded). Some clones in this sample may be carry-over from other donors' samples.

This clonotype was seen a handful of times. The chain recombines TRBV2 with TRBJ1-1; D gene uncertain. Germline CDR1 is SNHLY and CDR2 is FYNNEI. Between the trimmed V and J ends, which lost 2 bases and 13 bases, there was a span of 14 bases. The length of the CDR3 is 12 residues. CDR3 in amino acids: CASSETHLVGFF. For the CDR3, the DNA is TGTGCCAGCAGTGAAACACATCTAGTGGGTTTCTTT.

This clonotype was observed many times. This chain uses TRBV7-2 with TRBJ2-3; D is unclear. Trimming left V 3 bases short and J 6 bases short, with 10 bases between. CDR1 is SGHTA and CDR2 is FQGNSA in the germline V gene. The CDR3 is 13 residues long. CDR3 bases: TGTGCCAGCAGCTTTAGAAGACACGATACGCAGTATTTT. Translation: CASSFRRHDTQYF.

This chain joins TRBV6-2 or TRBV6-3 and TRBJ2-6; D unresolved. The CDR3 covers 14 residues. The germline CDR1 and CDR2 sequences are MNHEY and SVGEGT. The ends were cut back, 7 bases at V and 2 bases at J, with 9 bases in the middle. The CDR3 loop is CASIRTAGANVLTF. The CDR3 DNA reads TGTGCCAGCATACGGACGGCTGGGGCCAACGTCCTGACTTTC.